A selection of T cell receptor beta chains follows, all from one sample in a study of blood T cells in healthy people across ages. Each CDR3 protein gets one entry after TCRdb re-called the 5' RACE reads with MiXCR. The data show 1,300,000 or so distinct CDR3 sequences, with roughly 64% seen just once and 6.5% to 8.5% held by the top ten. Sequenced sample: blood. Receptors were obtained from a young man in good health. Both conserved end residues are part of each CDR3. The D gene is left open where the match is weak. Part of the rows lack a size; the others show once, few, many or a class for expanded clones.

TRBJ2-7 | TRBD1 | - | TRBV7-2 | TGTGCCAGCAGCGGACAGGACTACGAGCAGTACTTC | CASSGQDYEQYF
TRBJ1-6 | - | few | TRBV6-5 | TGTGCCAGCAGTTACTCGGGAACGCATTCACCCCTCCACTTT | CASSYSGTHSPLHF
TRBJ2-7 | - | - | TRBV5-1 | TGCGCCAGCAGCTTGGTGGCAGAAGGAAACGAGCAGTACTTC | CASSLVAEGNEQYF
TRBJ1-5 | TRBD1 | few | TRBV20-1 | TGCAGGGTAGGGGGCGGGGGTCAGCCCCAGCATTTT | CRVGGGGQPQHF
TRBJ2-7 | - | - | TRBV20-1 | TGCAGTGCTAGAGACTACCGGGACCCCGAAGTAGCCTCCTACGAGCAGTACTTC | CSARDYRDPEVASYEQYF
TRBJ2-4 | TRBD2 | - | TRBV4-1 | TGCGCCAGCAGCACGACTAGCGGGATAGTCGGCAAAAACATTCAGTACTTC | CASSTTSGIVGKNIQYF
TRBJ1-5 | TRBD1 | once | TRBV12-3/TRBV12-4 | TGTGCCAGCAGACCGACAGGGATGGGCAATCAGCCCCAGCATTTT | CASRPTGMGNQPQHF
TRBJ2-6 | TRBD1 | - | TRBV3-1 | TGTGCCAGTAGCCACGGACAGGGTACAGGGGCCAACGTCCTGACTTTC | CASSHGQGTGANVLTF
TRBJ2-4 | TRBD2 | - | TRBV4-1 | TGCGCCAGCAGCCAACCGGGACTAGTAGGGGAGCAGTACTTC | CASSQPGLVGEQYF
TRBJ2-7 | TRBD1 | - | TRBV2 | TGTGCCTCTCTCTTCCCGGCAGGGGGCCTTTACAATGAGCAGTACTTC | CASLFPAGGLYNEQYF
TRBJ1-5 | - | few | TRBV2 | TGTGCCAGCAGCAGAACAGGATCTAGGACCCAGCATTTT | CASSRTGSRTQHF
TRBJ2-1 | TRBD2 | - | TRBV10-1 | TGCGCCAGCAGTGAGTCGAAAGCGGGGAATGAGCAGTTCTTC | CASSESKAGNEQFF
TRBJ2-3 | - | few | TRBV29-1 | TGCAGCGTTGAGGGCGGGGACCCTCGAGGCGATACGCAGTATTTT | CSVEGGDPRGDTQYF
TRBJ2-7 | - | - | TRBV7-9 | TGTGCCAGCAGCGCAGGGGTCAACTCCTACGAGCAGTACTTC | CASSAGVNSYEQYF
TRBJ2-3 | TRBD2 | - | TRBV20-1 | TGCAGTGCTAGATTCGCTAGCGGGGGCCCGGATACGCAGTATTTT | CSARFASGGPDTQYF
TRBJ2-3 | - | - | TRBV4-3 | TGCGCCAGCAGCGCGGCTCGCGATACGCAGTATTTT | CASSAARDTQYF
TRBJ1-4 | - | - | TRBV4-2 | TGTGCCAGCAGCCAAGACCCACAGCCCGCTAATGAAAAACTGTTTTTT | CASSQDPQPANEKLFF
TRBJ2-3 | TRBD2 | once | TRBV9 | TGTGCCAGCAGCCCGACCGGGACTAGCGGATACACAGATACGCAGTATTTT | CASSPTGTSGYTDTQYF
TRBJ1-1 | - | - | TRBV9 | TGTGCCAGCAGCGCAAATGTAGCCGCTGAAGCTTTCTTT | CASSANVAAEAFF
TRBJ1-5 | - | once | TRBV20-1 | TGCAGTGCCGGGGTAGGGGGTAATCAGCCCCAGCATTTT | CSAGVGGNQPQHF
TRBJ2-5 | - | - | TRBV6-1 | TGTGCCAGCAGTCCCCGGAGGAGGGTTGGCGAGACCCAGTACTTC | CASSPRRRVGETQYF
TRBJ1-5 | - | - | TRBV7-9 | TGTGCCAGCAGCTTAGACGGGACTCAGCCCCAGCATTTT | CASSLDGTQPQHF
TRBJ2-1 | TRBD2 | once | TRBV25-1 | TGTGCCAGCAGTGAATTCGCCCTCGGTGGGGCGGGGGGTAACAATGAGCAGTTCTTC | CASSEFALGGAGGNNEQFF
TRBJ1-5 | TRBD1 | - | TRBV2 | TGTGCCAGCAGCGGGGACAGGGGACAAAATCAGCCCCAGCATTTT | CASSGDRGQNQPQHF
TRBJ2-3 | - | - | TRBV14 | TGTGCCAGCAGCCCACTACAGGGAGGACTGACAGATACGCAGTATTTT | CASSPLQGGLTDTQYF
TRBJ2-7 | - | - | TRBV12-5 | TGTGCTAGTGGTTTGACCGGGGTCCGCTCCTACGAGCAGTACTTC | CASGLTGVRSYEQYF
TRBJ2-5 | TRBD1 | - | TRBV7-2 | TGTGCCAGCAGCTTGCCCGGGACAGGGGAGTTGGAAGAGACCCAGTACTTC | CASSLPGTGELEETQYF
TRBJ2-5 | TRBD2 | - | TRBV6-5 | TGTGCCAGCAGTTACTCGTCCGGGACTAGCGGTCGAGAGACCCAGTACTTC | CASSYSSGTSGRETQYF
TRBJ1-2 | - | - | TRBV27 | TGTGCCAGCAGTTACCGGGCAGCGGGAGCAATCTATGGCTACACCTTC | CASSYRAAGAIYGYTF
TRBJ2-5 | - | - | TRBV29-1 | TGCAGCGTTGGTGGGGGTTTGGGCGGCTTTCAAGAGACCCAGTACTTC | CSVGGGLGGFQETQYF
TRBJ2-7 | - | - | TRBV7-9 | TGTGCCAGCAGCTTAGGGCCGGGAACCCAATTCTCCTACGAGCAGTACTTC | CASSLGPGTQFSYEQYF
TRBJ2-7 | - | - | TRBV27 | TGTGCCAGCAGTTTAACCACCACAATCTTTGGCGAGCAGTACTTC | CASSLTTTIFGEQYF
TRBJ1-6 | - | - | TRBV6-6 | TGTGCCAGCAGTATGTCTCGGGCCGCTTCACCCCTCCACTTT | CASSMSRAASPLHF